The present T cell receptor beta chain was sequenced within a study of shared clonotypes between healthy human individuals. The assay was immunoSEQ multiplex PCR, and TCRdb's table has in-frame clones only and misses some. The sample consists of about 490,000 clones, 60% to 85% of them appearing once. A note on this clone: Other DNA sequences in this sample translate to the same CDR3.

The germline gives CDR1 SEHNR, CDR2 FQNEAQ (reference sequence). The CDR3 covers 14 residues. V was pared by 0 bases and J by 4 bases, with 9 bases between. The clonotype originates from a middle-aged woman in good health. Some clones in this sample may be carry-over from other donors' samples. The source material was PBMCs. V is TRBV7-9 and J is TRBJ2-5, with D perhaps being TRBD1 or TRBD2 (6 bases each). For the CDR3, the DNA is TGTGCCAGCAGCTTAGCGGAGGGGGGAGAGACCCAGTACTTC. Encoded protein: CASSLAEGGETQYF.